Presented here are 32 T cell receptor beta chains from one specimen sequenced in a study of cytomegalovirus exposure and HLA in healthy donors. Primers for the PCR totalled 60 Vbeta and 13 Jbeta. The assay was immunoSEQ multiplex PCR, and TCRdb's table has in-frame clones only and misses some. The sample consists of some 92,000 clones, approximately 79% of them appearing once. Material: PBMCs. These receptors were collected from a man under 40 in good health and CMV-seronegative.

This chain links TRBV6-5 with TRBJ1-5, with D hard to call. The length of the CDR3 is 15 residues. Germline-derived CDR1 and CDR2 are MNHEY and SVGAGI. V was pared by 0 bases and J by 3 bases, with 9 bases between. This chain's CDR3 is CASSYSAGNNQPQHF. CDR3 sequence (DNA): TGTGCCAGCAGTTACTCAGCGGGGAACAATCAGCCCCAGCATTTT.

Turning to this clone: Different DNA sequences within this sample yield the same CDR3. V is TRBV4-1 and J is TRBJ1-5; D uncertain. Looked up from germline, CDR1 is MGHRA and CDR2 is YSYEKL. V lost 1 base, J lost 5 bases, and 6 bases lay in between. This CDR3 has 13 residues. DNA for the CDR3: TGCGCCAGCAGCCAAGGAGGAGATCAGCCCCAGCATTTT. Translated: CASSQGGDQPQHF.

This chain links TRBV11-3 with TRBJ2-5, with a possible D match to TRBD2 (7 bases). Germline assignment: CDR1 SGHNT and CDR2 YENEEA. The CDR3 extends over 14 amino acids. V was pared by 5 bases and J by 2 bases, with 12 bases between. The CDR3 reads CASSPQGLQETQYF. In nucleotides, the CDR3 is TGTGCCAGCAGCCCACAGGGACTACAAGAGACCCAGTACTTC. The variable domain in full, with the rest retrieved from reference TRBV11-3 and TRBJ2-5, is EAGVVQSPRYKIIEKKQPVAFWCNPISGHNTLYWYLQNLGQGPELLIRYENEEAVDDSQLPKDRFSAERLKGVDSTLKIQPAELGDSAVYLCASSPQGLQETQYFGPGTRLLVL.

The V and J genes are TRBV5-4 and TRBJ2-1; TRBD2 might be the D (6 bases). The CDR3 consists of 15 residues. Trimming removed 2 bases at V and 3 bases at J, with 12 bases between. The germline V gene encodes CDR1 SGHNT and CDR2 YYREEE (reference sequence). The DNA for the CDR3 is TGTGCCAGCAGCTTCAGACTAGAGAACTACAATGAGCAGTTCTTC. It codes for CASSFRLENYNEQFF.

This chain joins TRBV29-1 and TRBJ1-2, with 10 bases aligning to TRBD1. Trimming at V came to 1 base and at J to 6 bases, leaving 8 bases not matched to a gene. Germline V gene data show CDR1 as SQVTM and CDR2 as ANQGSEA. The CDR3 has 15 residues. The DNA for the CDR3 is TGCAGCGTTGAAGTCCCCCGGACAGGGGGAGATGGCTACACCTTC. It codes for CSVEVPRTGGDGYTF. The full variable domain, with the rest looked up from reference TRBV29-1 and TRBJ1-2, is SAVISQKPSRDICQRGTSLTIQCQVDSQVTMMFWYRQQPGQSLTLIATANQGSEATYESGFVIDKFPISRPNLTFSTLTVSNMSPEDSSIYLCSVEVPRTGGDGYTFGSGTRLTVV.

This chain links TRBV7-8 with TRBJ2-2; TRBD2 is a possible D gene (6 bases). The CDR3 totals 16 residues. In germline, CDR1 is SGHVS, CDR2 FQNEAQ. With 5 bases removed from V and 0 bases from J, the gap between germline ends came to 13 bases. CDR3 nucleotide sequence: TGTGCCAGCAGCCGTCATGCGGGGACGAACACCGGGGAGCTGTTTTTT. It yields the protein CASSRHAGTNTGELFF. The complete variable domain, with remaining parts taken from reference TRBV7-8 and TRBJ2-2, reads GAGVSQSPRYKVAKRGQDVALRCDPISGHVSLFWYQQALGQGPEFLTYFQNEAQLDKSGLPSDRFFAERPEGSVSTLKIQRTQQEDSAVYLCASSRHAGTNTGELFFGEGSRLTVL.

V gene TRBV5-1 combines with J gene TRBJ2-1, with 10 bases identical to TRBD1. CDR1 and CDR2 from the germline V gene are SGHRS and YFSETQ. V shed 4 bases and J 6 bases; nucleotides not matched to a gene: 7. This CDR3 region has 15 residues. The CDR3 loop reads CASSPGRTGGNEQFF. DNA of the CDR3: TGCGCCAGCAGCCCAGGTCGGACAGGGGGCAATGAGCAGTTCTTC.

The rearrangement links TRBV9 to TRBJ2-2, with TRBD1 identical over 7 bases. The CDR3 is made up of 15 amino acids. Germline trimming cut 1 base from V and 4 bases from J; bases unmatched to any gene: 4. The germline V gene has CDR1 SGDLS and CDR2 YYNGEE. The CDR3 coding sequence is TGTGCCAGCAGCGTATTCGGGACAGCCACCGGGGAGCTGTTTTTT. Encoded protein: CASSVFGTATGELFF.

This clone was seen more than once but under ten times. The V gene is TRBV4-2, the J gene TRBJ1-1; possible D gene TRBD1, 5 bases. V was cut by 0 bases and J by 6 bases, with 8 bases left in between. The CDR3 covers 13 residues. From germline, CDR1 is LGHNA and CDR2 YNFKEQ. CDR3 coding DNA: TGTGCCAGCAGCCAAGATGGGGGGGCTGAAGCTTTCTTT. Protein product: CASSQDGGAEAFF.

V gene TRBV19 combines with J gene TRBJ1-2; 7 nucleotides agree with TRBD1. The germline V gene has CDR1 LNHDA and CDR2 SQIVND (reference sequence). CDR3 length: 13 residues. V shed 9 bases, J shed 5 bases, and the junction held 9 bases outside the gene matches. The CDR3 reads CASHEDRRYGYTF. DNA of the CDR3: TGTGCCAGCCATGAGGACAGGAGATATGGCTACACCTTC.

V gene TRBV10-2 combines with J gene TRBJ2-5, with no clear D. CDR1 is WSHSY and CDR2 is SAAADI in the germline V gene. The V gene lost 1 base and the J gene lost 4 bases, with 4 bases spanning the gap. This CDR3 region has 12 residues. This CDR3 is CASSEYGETQYF. Here the CDR3 DNA reads TGCGCCAGCAGTGAGTACGGAGAGACCCAGTACTTC.

The V gene is TRBV19, the J gene TRBJ2-7; D is unresolved. Germline CDR1 reads LNHDA; CDR2 reads SQIVND (reference sequence). V shed 7 bases and J shed 3 bases, with 13 bases lying between them. The CDR3 is made up of 13 amino acids. CDR3 bases: TGTGCCAGTACCCCATCCCCGGGCTACGAGCAGTACTTC. Its protein is CASTPSPGYEQYF.

The CDR3 sequence: CASSLELQAWEQYF. The CDR3 nucleotides are TGTGCCAGCAGCTTAGAGCTTCAGGCGTGGGAGCAGTACTTC. This sequence joins TRBV7-2 and TRBJ2-7; the D is unclear. This CDR3 contains 14 residues. V was clipped by 1 base and J by 7 bases, with 14 bases between them. The germline V gene encodes CDR1 SGHTA and CDR2 FQGNSA.

This chain joins TRBV7-9 and TRBJ2-1, with 8 bases matching TRBD2. The germline gives CDR1 SEHNR, CDR2 FQNEAQ (reference sequence). CDR3 size: 14 residues. Losses at the gene ends were 4 bases for V and 5 bases for J; bases not matched to a gene: 4. CDR3 sequence (DNA): TGTGCCAGCAGCTCGGGGGGGCGCAACAATGAGCAGTTCTTC. Its translation: CASSSGGRNNEQFF.

V usage is TRBV19 and J usage is TRBJ2-6, with a possible D match to TRBD1 (5 bases). This CDR3 region has 16 residues. Germline assignment: CDR1 LNHDA and CDR2 SQIVND (reference sequence). Trimming took 9 bases from V and 4 from J, leaving 19 bases between them. Written as DNA, the CDR3 is TGTGCCAGCCGTCGCCAGGGATTGGAAGGGGCCAACGTCCTGACTTTC. Translating gives CASRRQGLEGANVLTF. Variable domain in full (rest from reference TRBV19 and TRBJ2-6): DGGITQSPKYLFRKEGQNVTLSCEQNLNHDAMYWYRQDPGQGLRLIYYSQIVNDFQKGDIAEGYSVSREKKESFPLTVTSAQKNPTAFYLCASRRQGLEGANVLTFGAGSRLTVL.

The sample holds one count of this clone. The CDR3 coding sequence is TGTGCCAGCAGCTTGGTAGGACAGGGGGCCGGCGAGCAGTACTTC. It is translated as CASSLVGQGAGEQYF. The chain carries TRBV5-4 and TRBJ2-7; TRBD1 agrees at 11 bases. The germline gives CDR1 SGHNT, CDR2 YYREEE (reference sequence). The V segment lost 0 bases and the J segment 6 bases; nucleotides outside the gene matches: 5. The CDR3 covers 15 residues. Using reference TRBV5-4 and TRBJ2-7 for the parts outside the CDR3, the full variable domain is ETGVTQSPTHLIKTRGQQVTLRCSSQSGHNTVSWYQQALGQGPQFIFQYYREEENGRGNFPPRFSGLQFPNYSSELNVNALELDDSALYLCASSLVGQGAGEQYFGPGTRLTVT.

This chain connects TRBV30 to TRBJ1-4, with a tentative D call TRBD1 (5 bases). This CDR3 has 10 residues. V was clipped by 5 bases and J by 10 bases, with 8 bases between them. Germline loops: CDR1 GTSNPN, CDR2 SVGIG (reference sequence). CDR3 sequence reads: CAWGRGKLFF. CDR3 nucleotides: TGTGCCTGGGGGAGGGGAAAACTGTTTTTT. Combining the CDR3 with reference TRBV30 and TRBJ1-4 gives the whole variable domain SQTIHQWPATLVQPVGSPLSLECTVEGTSNPNLYWYRQAAGRGLQLLFYSVGIGQISSEVPQNLSASRPQDRQFILSSKKLLLSDSGFYLCAWGRGKLFFGSGTQLSVL.

This chain uses TRBV5-1 with TRBJ2-1, with 8 nucleotides matching TRBD1. The junction had 14 bases not matched to a gene; V was cut back by 4 bases and J by 5 bases. The CDR3 spans 17 residues. CDR1 and CDR2 (germline): SGHRS, YFSETQ. This chain's CDR3 is CASSGTGSAPGDNEQFF. In DNA form, the CDR3 reads TGCGCCAGCAGCGGGACAGGTTCAGCCCCAGGGGACAATGAGCAGTTCTTC.

This chain links TRBV4-2 with TRBJ2-5, with D possibly being TRBD1 (6 bases). With 0 bases removed from V and 2 bases from J, the gap between germline ends came to 10 bases. Germline V lookup: CDR1 LGHNA, CDR2 YNFKEQ. This CDR3 has 15 amino acids. CDR3 region: CASSQDGGSQETQYF. The CDR3 nucleotides read TGTGCCAGCAGCCAAGATGGGGGCTCGCAAGAGACCCAGTACTTC.

This rearrangement joins TRBV11-2 to TRBJ2-4; the D gene is possibly TRBD1 (6 bases). This CDR3 has 14 residues. The germline V gene encodes CDR1 SGHAT and CDR2 FQNNGV. V lost 5 bases to trimming and J lost 5 bases, with 13 bases between them. The CDR3 coding sequence is TGTGCCAGCAGCGTCCGGGACACCCAAAACATTCAGTACTTC. Amino acids: CASSVRDTQNIQYF.

This clone was detected a few times. The gene calls are TRBV5-8 and TRBJ1-6, with a weak D call TRBD1 (6 bases). Germline V CDR1 and CDR2: SGHTS, YDEGEE. This CDR3 region has 13 residues. Trimming cost V 4 bases and J 7 bases, with 9 bases left between them. In DNA, the CDR3 is TGTGCCAGCAGCCGACAGGAAAATTCACCCCTCCACTTT. Its translation: CASSRQENSPLHF.

The chain combines TRBV9 with TRBJ1-1; D may be TRBD1 (5 bases). This CDR3 has 13 amino acids. CDR1 and CDR2 from the germline V gene are SGDLS and YYNGEE. V gave up 3 bases and J gave up 7 bases, with 13 bases separating them. CDR3 sequence (DNA): TGTGCCAGCAGCGGAAGGGGCGGGGGTGAAGCTTTCTTT. Translated, it gives CASSGRGGGEAFF.

This clone was observed a single time. Its ends do not fully match the called genes, so a read error is possible. This CDR3 is also generated by other DNA sequences in the sample. This rearrangement joins TRBV7-2 to TRBJ1-5; D unresolved. The CDR3 spans 13 residues. The germline CDR1 and CDR2 sequences are SGHTA and FQGNSA. The CDR3 region has the DNA TGCGCCAGCAGCTCCTTTCGTAATCAGCCCCAGCATTTT. It yields the protein CASSSFRNQPQHF.

This clone came up a few times. The chain joins TRBV5-1 to TRBJ2-1; 9 nucleotides match TRBD1. CDR3 length equals 14 residues. The trim removed 7 bases at V and 6 bases at J, leaving 8 bases unmatched. Germline V CDR1 and CDR2: SGHRS, YFSETQ. The CDR3 coding sequence is TGCGCCAGCTACCGGGACAGGGTAGCCAATGAGCAGTTCTTC. Amino acid sequence: CASYRDRVANEQFF.

This clone was counted between two and nine times. This sequence joins TRBV6-5 and TRBJ1-3, with 8 bases lining up with TRBD1. CDR3 size: 15 residues. V was pared by 6 bases and J by 5 bases, with 9 bases of the junction left unmatched. The germline gives CDR1 MNHEY, CDR2 SVGAGI. The CDR3 loop reads CASRPTDRERNTIYF. The CDR3 region has the DNA TGTGCCAGCAGACCAACGGACAGGGAGCGAAACACCATATATTTT.

The genes are TRBV6-1 and TRBJ2-3; D might be TRBD2 (5 bases). CDR1 is MNHNS, CDR2 SASEGT, per germline. The CDR3 is made up of 17 amino acids. Between the trimmed V and J ends, which lost 0 bases and 0 bases, there was a span of 13 bases. Written as DNA, the CDR3 is TGTGCCAGCAGTGAAGCGGGTGGAGGAGAAAGCACAGATACGCAGTATTTT. Residues: CASSEAGGGESTDTQYF.

J is TRBJ1-6 and V is TRBV5-6; D is perhaps TRBD1 (5 bases). Trimming removed 1 base at V and 6 bases at J, with 8 bases between. The CDR3 has 14 amino acids. Per the germline V gene, CDR1 is SGHDT and CDR2 is YYEEEE. CDR3 region: CASSLPQGNSPLHF. CDR3 nucleotides: TGTGCCAGCAGCTTGCCGCAGGGTAATTCACCCCTCCACTTT. Using reference TRBV5-6 and TRBJ1-6 for the parts outside the CDR3, the full variable domain is DAGVTQSPTHLIKTRGQQVTLRCSPKSGHDTVSWYQQALGQGPQFIFQYYEEEERQRGNFPDRFSGHQFPNYSSELNVNALLLGDSALYLCASSLPQGNSPLHFGNGTRLTVT.

V and J are TRBV2 and TRBJ1-4, with D perhaps TRBD1 (6 bases). The germline CDR1 and CDR2 sequences are SNHLY and FYNNEI. V was trimmed by 6 bases and J by 3 bases, leaving 14 bases between them. The length of the CDR3 is 15 residues. CDR3 sequence reads: CASRSGQTPNEKLFF. The CDR3 nucleotides read TGTGCCAGCAGATCAGGACAGACTCCTAATGAAAAACTGTTTTTT.

The chain joins TRBV25-1 to TRBJ1-1; no clear D gene. The CDR3 runs to 14 residues. In germline, CDR1 is MGHDK, CDR2 SYGVNS. V was cut by 4 bases and J by 1 base, with 10 bases left in between. The DNA for the CDR3 is TGTGCCAGCAGTGGATATAACAAGAACACTGAAGCTTTCTTT. It translates to CASSGYNKNTEAFF. Variable domain in full (rest from reference TRBV25-1 and TRBJ1-1): EADIYQTPRYLVIGTGKKITLECSQTMGHDKMYWYQQDPGMELHLIHYSYGVNSTEKGDLSSESTVSRIRTEHFPLTLESARPSHTSQYLCASSGYNKNTEAFFGQGTRLTVV.

This clone was counted once. This chain uses TRBV18 with TRBJ2-5; D possibly corresponds to TRBD1 (6 bases). The J call may be mistaken, given a closer DNA end match to TRBJ2-7. This CDR3 comprises 16 residues. Per the germline V gene, CDR1 is KGHSH and CDR2 is LQKENI. The CDR3 DNA follows: TGTGCCAGCTCACCACCGCAGGGGCGCAGCTCCTACGAGCAGTACTTC. It is translated as CASSPPQGRSSYEQYF.

This clone has just a few counts. V gene TRBV5-1 combines with J gene TRBJ2-1; 11 nucleotides line up with TRBD2. Germline values: CDR1 SGHRS, CDR2 YFSETQ. The ends lost 0 bases at V and 7 bases at J; junction bases unmatched: 6. The CDR3 extends over 16 amino acids. CDR3 amino acids: CASSLVSGGAENEQFF. CDR3 bases: TGCGCCAGCAGCTTGGTTAGCGGGGGGGCCGAGAATGAGCAGTTCTTC. The variable domain in full, with the rest retrieved from reference TRBV5-1 and TRBJ2-1, is KAGVTQTPRYLIKTRGQQVTLSCSPISGHRSVSWYQQTPGQGLQFLFEYFSETQRNKGNFPGRFSGRQFSNSRSEMNVSTLELGDSALYLCASSLVSGGAENEQFFGPGTRLTVL.

This rearrangement joins TRBV30 to TRBJ1-5, with D tentatively TRBD1 (5 bases). Per germline, CDR1 GTSNPN and CDR2 SVGIG (reference sequence). CDR3 size: 14 residues. V shed 0 bases and J shed 7 bases, with 13 bases lying between them. This chain's CDR3 is CAWSVQVGKQPQHF. In DNA, the CDR3 is TGTGCCTGGAGTGTACAGGTGGGGAAGCAGCCCCAGCATTTT.